This T cell receptor (beta chain) was captured in a study of blood T cell repertoires in COVID-19. The CDR3 length is 18 residues. Trimming took 1 base from V and 1 from J; bases not matched to a gene: 9. The germline V gene encodes CDR1 LGHNA and CDR2 YNFKEQ. Living in roughly 23 US areas, the participants were between roughly 18 and 90 years of age. Grouping used clinical history reported by participants in a survey and questionnaire. Cohort 3 recovered donors had two negative PCRs, clearance, or symptom resolution. Original processing notes: Researchers report that nucleated cell counts were estimated from reference gene primer amplification. This table comes from immunoSEQ multiplex PCR, and its TCRdb copy is limited to in-frame clones, with some not included. The D gene and trimming were derived from the DNA, and the V and J assignments and clone size from that table. The sample has over 200,000 clones; 85% to 90% are singletons.

Sequencing was done on a sample of PBMCs or T cells enriched from blood (not recorded which). This receptor was taken from a man aged 40-55 years who had recovered from COVID-19. V is TRBV4-2 and J is TRBJ2-7; 11 positions agree with TRBD2. DNA of the CDR3: TGTGCCAGCAGCCAAGGGGGCGGCTGGACTAGCGGGTCCTACGAGCAGTACTTC. It encodes CASSQGGGWTSGSYEQYF.